This TCR beta chain was recovered during a study of blood T cells in healthy people across ages (dated by TCRdb to the mid-2010s). The study in broad terms: In model experiments, template switching captured about one uniquely barcoded TCR beta cDNA molecule for every two T cells. To track age-related changes in TCR beta repertoire diversity, the study relied on deep sequencing normalized with unique cDNA molecular identifiers. To avoid experimental bias, donors of different ages were distributed randomly across sequencing lanes. Two additional independent replicas of 1 million unique cDNA reads from the same blood draw were analyzed for two donors (one aged 18 to 30 and one aged 80 or older). Donors were grouped into four age groups: young (average roughly 15 years), middle-aged (39), aged (about 60) and long-lived (around 80).

The roughly 42 donors, aged 6 to 90 years, were systemically healthy Caucasian individuals from Russia. Each donor gave about 9.7 milliliters of peripheral blood, drawn into EDTA-treated Vacutainer tubes. Ficoll-Paque density-gradient centrifugation was used to isolate PBMCs, with at least 7 million obtained per sample. Total RNA, at least 6 micrograms per sample, was extracted from PBMCs with Trizol reagent. The percentages of naive CD45RAhigh/CD27high T cells were determined by flow cytometry on a PBMC aliquot from every donor. The library relied on 5' RACE. Sequencing took place on an Illumina HiSeq 2500. A second PCR of about 6 to 11 cycles was performed with a sample-barcoded 5' primer and a J-beta primer mix. Each TCR beta cDNA molecule received a unique molecular identifier from a template-switch 5' adaptor carrying 12 random nucleotides. Each sample yielded at least 3 million CDR3-containing paired-end reads. First-strand cDNA was synthesized from all RNA with the Mint cDNA synthesis kit, primed by a TRBC-specific oligonucleotide. Following uracil-DNA glycosylase treatment, a first 18-cycle PCR with universal primers M1SS and BC2_uni_R was performed on all cDNA. The paper's data handling went like this. For normalization, 1 million high-quality reads, each with a distinct molecular identifier, were randomly selected from each sample. Reads with shared molecular identifiers were discarded instead of being binned into consensus sequences. MiTCR, set to a Q25 quality threshold and the strictest error-elimination algorithm, was used for CDR3 identification, clonotype clustering and error correction. A nonparametric unseen species model with Euler transformation was used to estimate lower-bound total TCR beta diversity. TCRdb reworked the public reads: Q25 trimming with fastp, MiXCR clone assembly, productive beta chains retained. Identical CDR3 protein sequences are pooled into one entry, listed with their most common genes and DNA. TCRdb, not the authors, supplied the V and J calls. Counted in this sample were roughly 700,000 distinct CDR3 sequences; over 45% of them appeared once. Under 35% of the sample lies in the top ten.

Comment on this clonotype: The antigen it recognizes is unknown. Base-call qualities are not available, and no considerably larger clone is one nucleotide away.

From the germline V gene, CDR1 is SGHTA and CDR2 is FQGNSA. V trim: 5 bases; J trim: 5 bases; unmatched bases: 4. The CDR3 contains 14 residues, cysteine and phenylalanine counted. Kept here is only the CDR3 DNA, which spans 42 bases and is read in frame from base 1. Broader findings and caveats from the paper: Compared with the aged group, the long-lived group had more naive CD4+ T cells, fewer expanded clones and increased TCR diversity, suggesting age selection. There was a strong correlation between observed TCR beta diversity and the percentage of naive T cells measured by flow cytometry. Because donor CMV infection status was unknown, age-related changes in expanded clonotypes were potentially confounded. Estimates of total diversity from one million sequenced T cells were regarded as lower bounds and underestimates. As age increased, observed TCR beta diversity per million T cells dropped in a roughly linear way, and a significant reduction was already evident by age 40. Bulk unsorted PBMC profiling prevented conclusive comparison of naive and antigen-experienced compartments.

Sequenced material: blood. The V and J segments used are TRBV7-2 and TRBJ2-2; 8 of the junction bases match TRBD2. This receptor was taken from a woman aged 60-75 years in good health. The DNA sequence is given as TGTGCCAGCAGCCCTGGACTAGCTACCGGGGAGCTGTTTTTT. The encoded protein is CASSPGLATGELFF.